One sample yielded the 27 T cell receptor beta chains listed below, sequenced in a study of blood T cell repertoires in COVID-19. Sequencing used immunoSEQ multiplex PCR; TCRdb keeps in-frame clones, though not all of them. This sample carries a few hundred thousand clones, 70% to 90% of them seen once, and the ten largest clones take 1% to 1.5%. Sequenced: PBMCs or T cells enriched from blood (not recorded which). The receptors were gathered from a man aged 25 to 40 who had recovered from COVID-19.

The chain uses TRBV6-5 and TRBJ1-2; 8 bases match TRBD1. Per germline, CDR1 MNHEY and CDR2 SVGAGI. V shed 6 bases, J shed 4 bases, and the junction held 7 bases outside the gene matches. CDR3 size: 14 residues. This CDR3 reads CASRTDRVAYGYTF. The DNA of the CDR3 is TGTGCCAGCAGGACGGACAGGGTCGCCTATGGCTACACCTTC.

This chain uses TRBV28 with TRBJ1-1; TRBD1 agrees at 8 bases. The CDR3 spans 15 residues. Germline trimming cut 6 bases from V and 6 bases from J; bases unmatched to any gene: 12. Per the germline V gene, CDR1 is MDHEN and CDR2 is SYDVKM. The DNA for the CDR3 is TGTGCCAGCAGCCTCCCCATTAGGGGACAGGCTGAAGCTTTCTTT. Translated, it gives CASSLPIRGQAEAFF.

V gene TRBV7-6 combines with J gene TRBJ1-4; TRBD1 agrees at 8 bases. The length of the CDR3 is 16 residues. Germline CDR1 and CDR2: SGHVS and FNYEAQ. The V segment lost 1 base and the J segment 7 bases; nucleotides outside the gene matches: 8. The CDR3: CASSLGAGGYREKLFF. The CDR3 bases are TGTGCCAGCAGCTTAGGGGCAGGGGGCTATCGTGAAAAACTGTTTTTT.

The CDR3 region has the DNA TGTGCCAGCAGTAGTAACACAGATCAGCCCCAGCATTTT. This gives the protein CASSSNTDQPQHF. V and J are TRBV7-9 and TRBJ1-5; D remains ambiguous. The CDR3 runs to 13 residues. CDR1 is SEHNR and CDR2 is FQNEAQ in the germline V gene (reference sequence). The ends were cut back, 6 bases at V and 5 bases at J, with 11 bases in the middle.

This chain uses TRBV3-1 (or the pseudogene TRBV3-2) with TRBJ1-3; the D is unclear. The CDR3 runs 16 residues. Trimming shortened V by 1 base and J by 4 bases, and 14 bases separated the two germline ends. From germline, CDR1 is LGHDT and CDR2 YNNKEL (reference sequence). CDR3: CASSQVTSGFGNTIYF. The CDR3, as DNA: TGTGCCAGCAGCCAAGTAACGTCAGGATTCGGAAACACCATATATTTT.

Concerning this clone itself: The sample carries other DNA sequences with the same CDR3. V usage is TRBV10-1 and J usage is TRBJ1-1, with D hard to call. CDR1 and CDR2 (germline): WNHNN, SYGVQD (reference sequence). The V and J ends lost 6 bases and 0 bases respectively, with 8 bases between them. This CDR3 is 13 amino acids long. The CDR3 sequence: CASRQSMNTEAFF. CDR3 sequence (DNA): TGCGCCAGCAGACAGTCCATGAACACTGAAGCTTTCTTT.

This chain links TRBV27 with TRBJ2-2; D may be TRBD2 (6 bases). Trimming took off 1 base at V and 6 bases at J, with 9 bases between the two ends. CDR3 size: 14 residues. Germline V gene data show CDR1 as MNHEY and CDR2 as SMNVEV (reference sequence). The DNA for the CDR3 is TGTGCCAGCAGTTTATACGGGGGTTCCGGGGAGCTGTTTTTT. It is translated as CASSLYGGSGELFF.

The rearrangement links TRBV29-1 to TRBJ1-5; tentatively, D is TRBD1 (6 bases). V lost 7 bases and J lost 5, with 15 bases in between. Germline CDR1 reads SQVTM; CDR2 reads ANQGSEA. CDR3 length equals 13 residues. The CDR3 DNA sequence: TGCAGCGCCGCGACAGGCACCGATCAGCCCCAGCATTTT. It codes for CSAATGTDQPQHF.

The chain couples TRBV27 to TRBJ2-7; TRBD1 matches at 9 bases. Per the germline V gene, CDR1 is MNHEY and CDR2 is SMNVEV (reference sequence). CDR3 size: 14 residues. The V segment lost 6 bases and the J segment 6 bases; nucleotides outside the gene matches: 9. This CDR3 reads CASSLRDRVGEQYF. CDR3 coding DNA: TGTGCCAGCAGCCTCCGGGACAGGGTCGGCGAGCAGTACTTC.

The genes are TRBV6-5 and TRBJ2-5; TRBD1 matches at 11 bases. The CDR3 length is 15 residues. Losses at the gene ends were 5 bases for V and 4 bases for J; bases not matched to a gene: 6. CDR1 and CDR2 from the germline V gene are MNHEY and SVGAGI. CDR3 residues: CASSPDRGRVETQYF. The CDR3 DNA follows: TGTGCCAGCAGTCCGGACAGGGGGCGCGTAGAGACCCAGTACTTC.

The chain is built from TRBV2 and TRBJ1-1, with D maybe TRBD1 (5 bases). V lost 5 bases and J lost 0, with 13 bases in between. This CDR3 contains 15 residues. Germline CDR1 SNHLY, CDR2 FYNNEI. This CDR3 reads CASSLSTALNTEAFF. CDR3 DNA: TGTGCCAGCAGTTTATCGACAGCTCTGAACACTGAAGCTTTCTTT.

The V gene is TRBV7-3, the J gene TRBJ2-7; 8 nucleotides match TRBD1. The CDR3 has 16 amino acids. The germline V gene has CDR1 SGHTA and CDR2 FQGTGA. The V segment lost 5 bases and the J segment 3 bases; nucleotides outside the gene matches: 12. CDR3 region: CASSNPLGQGNYEQYF. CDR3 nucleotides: TGTGCCAGCAGCAATCCCTTAGGACAGGGTAACTACGAGCAGTACTTC.

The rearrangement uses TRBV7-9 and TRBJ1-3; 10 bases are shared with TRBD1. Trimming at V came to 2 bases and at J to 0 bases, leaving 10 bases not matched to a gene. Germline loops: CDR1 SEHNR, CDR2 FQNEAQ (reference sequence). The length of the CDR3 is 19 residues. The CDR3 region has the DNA TGTGCCAGCAGCTTACAGACAGGGGGCCATTACTACTCTGGAAACACCATATATTTT. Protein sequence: CASSLQTGGHYYSGNTIYF.

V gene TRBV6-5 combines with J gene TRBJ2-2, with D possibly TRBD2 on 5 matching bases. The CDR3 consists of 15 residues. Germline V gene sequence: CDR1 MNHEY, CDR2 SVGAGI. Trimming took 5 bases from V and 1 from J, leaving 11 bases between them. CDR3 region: CASSPRRGNTGELFF. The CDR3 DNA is TGTGCCAGCAGTCCACGCCGGGGGAACACCGGGGAGCTGTTTTTT.

CDR3 protein: CASSQPRTGYFGYTF. The CDR3, as DNA: TGTGCCAGCAGCCAACCTCGGACAGGGTACTTTGGCTACACCTTC. J is TRBJ1-2 and V is TRBV4-2; 8 bases agree with TRBD1. V lost 2 bases to trimming and J lost 7 bases; unmatched junction nucleotides: 9. Germline V gene lookup returns CDR1 LGHNA and CDR2 YNFKEQ. The CDR3 spans 15 residues.

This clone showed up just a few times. CDR3 in DNA: TGTGCCAGCAGCACAGGGGGGGAGCGATCCTACGAGCAGTACTTC. Residues: CASSTGGERSYEQYF. The chain carries TRBV7-9 and TRBJ2-7; possible D gene TRBD1, 8 bases. CDR1 is SEHNR and CDR2 is FQNEAQ in the germline V gene (reference sequence). The CDR3 is 15 amino acids. Trimming stripped 5 bases from V and 1 base from J, with 15 bases between.

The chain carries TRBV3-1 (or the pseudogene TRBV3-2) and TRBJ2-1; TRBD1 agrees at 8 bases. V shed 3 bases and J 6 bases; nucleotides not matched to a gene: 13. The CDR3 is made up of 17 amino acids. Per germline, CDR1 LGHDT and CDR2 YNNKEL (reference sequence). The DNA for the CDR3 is TGTGCCAGCAGCCACATATTCCTACAGGGGGTAGGCAATGAGCAGTTCTTC. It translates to CASSHIFLQGVGNEQFF.

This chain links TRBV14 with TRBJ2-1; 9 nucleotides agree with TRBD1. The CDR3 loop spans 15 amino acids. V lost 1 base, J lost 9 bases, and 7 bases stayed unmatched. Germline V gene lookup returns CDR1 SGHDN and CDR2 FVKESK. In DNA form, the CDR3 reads TGTGCCAGCAGCCAAGGGGGACAGGGTAGGGGTGAGCAGTTCTTC. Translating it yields CASSQGGQGRGEQFF.

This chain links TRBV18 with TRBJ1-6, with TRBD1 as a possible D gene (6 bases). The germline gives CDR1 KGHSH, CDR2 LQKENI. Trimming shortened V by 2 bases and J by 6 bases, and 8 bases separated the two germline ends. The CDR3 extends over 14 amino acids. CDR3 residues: CASSPAGVNSPLHF. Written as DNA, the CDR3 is TGTGCCAGCTCACCAGCAGGGGTTAATTCACCCCTCCACTTT.

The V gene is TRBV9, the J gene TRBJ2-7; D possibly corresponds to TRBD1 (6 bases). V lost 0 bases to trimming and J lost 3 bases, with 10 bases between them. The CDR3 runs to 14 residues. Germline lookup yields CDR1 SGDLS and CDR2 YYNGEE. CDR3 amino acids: CASSVDQGYYEQYF. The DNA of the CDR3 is TGTGCCAGCAGCGTAGATCAGGGGTACTACGAGCAGTACTTC.

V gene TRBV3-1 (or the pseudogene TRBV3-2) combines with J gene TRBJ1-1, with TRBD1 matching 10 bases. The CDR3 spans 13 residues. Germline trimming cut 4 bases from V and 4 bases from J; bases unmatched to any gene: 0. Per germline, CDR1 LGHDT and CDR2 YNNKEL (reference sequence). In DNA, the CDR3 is TGTGCCAGCAGCCGGACAGGGGGCACTGAAGCTTTCTTT. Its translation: CASSRTGGTEAFF.

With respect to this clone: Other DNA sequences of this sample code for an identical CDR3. The CDR3 region has the DNA TGTGCCAGCAGCCCCGACAGGGGGCTTCGTGAAAAACTGTTTTTT. Translation gives CASSPDRGLREKLFF. The V and J genes are TRBV3-1 (or the pseudogene TRBV3-2) and TRBJ1-4, with 10 positions matching TRBD1. The CDR3 has 15 residues. Germline loops: CDR1 LGHDT, CDR2 YNNKEL (reference sequence). The trim removed 4 bases at V and 7 bases at J, leaving 6 bases unmatched.

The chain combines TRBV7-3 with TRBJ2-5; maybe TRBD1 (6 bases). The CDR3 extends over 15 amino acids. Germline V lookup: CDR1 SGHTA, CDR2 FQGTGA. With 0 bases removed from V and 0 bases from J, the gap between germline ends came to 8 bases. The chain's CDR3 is CASSLTQGYQETQYF. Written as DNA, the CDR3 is TGTGCCAGCAGCTTAACCCAGGGGTACCAAGAGACCCAGTACTTC.

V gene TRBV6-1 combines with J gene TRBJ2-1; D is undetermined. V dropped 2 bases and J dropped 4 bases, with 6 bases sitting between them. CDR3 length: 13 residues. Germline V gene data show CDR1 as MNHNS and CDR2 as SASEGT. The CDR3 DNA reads TGTGCCAGCAGTGAAACCAGATACAATGAGCAGTTCTTC. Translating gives CASSETRYNEQFF.

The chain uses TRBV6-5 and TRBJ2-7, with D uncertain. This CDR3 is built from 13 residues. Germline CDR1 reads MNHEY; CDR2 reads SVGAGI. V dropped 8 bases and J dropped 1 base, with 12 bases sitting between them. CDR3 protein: CASFRTGSYEQYF. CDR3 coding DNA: TGTGCCAGCTTCCGAACCGGGTCCTACGAGCAGTACTTC.

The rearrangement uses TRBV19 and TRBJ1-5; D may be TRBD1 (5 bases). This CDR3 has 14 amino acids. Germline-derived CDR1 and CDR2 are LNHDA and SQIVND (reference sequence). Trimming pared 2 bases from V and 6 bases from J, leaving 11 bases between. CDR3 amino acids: CASSITGDSQPQHF. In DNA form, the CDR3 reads TGTGCCAGTAGTATAACGGGGGATAGTCAGCCCCAGCATTTT.

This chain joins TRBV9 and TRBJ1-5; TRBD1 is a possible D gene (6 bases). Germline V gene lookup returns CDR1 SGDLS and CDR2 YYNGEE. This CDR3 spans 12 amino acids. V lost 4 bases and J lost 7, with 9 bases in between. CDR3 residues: CASSQGSQPQHF. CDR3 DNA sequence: TGTGCCAGCAGCCAGGGGTCCCAGCCCCAGCATTTT.